This TCR beta chain was sequenced in a study of T cells in Graves' hyperthyroidism and ophthalmopathy. There were TCR beta CDR3 regions amplified from RNA transcripts. A first-round RT-PCR of the TCR CDR3 used the HTBI primer set. TCRdb reanalysed the multiplex PCR reads using MiXCR and keeps one entry per CDR3 protein. The sample lists a few hundred thousand distinct CDR3 sequences; 15% to 17% were seen once. The CDR3 has 12 amino acids. Looked up from germline, CDR1 is ENHRY and CDR2 is SYGVKD. Trimming removed 8 bases at V and 6 bases at J, with 11 bases between. This sample holds PBMCs from roughly 10 ml fresh peripheral blood. Ten or more counts support this clonotype.

The clonotype comes from a woman aged 25 to 39 with Graves' hyperthyroidism. This rearrangement joins TRBV10-3 to TRBJ2-1; possibly TRBD1 or TRBD2 for D (6 bases each). The sequencing input was blood. This CDR3 is CAIASGANEQFF. The DNA of the CDR3 is TGTGCCATCGCGTCGGGGGCCAATGAGCAGTTCTTC.